This TCR beta chain was recovered during a study of tumor and adjacent non-tumor tissue in lung cancer. On the study more broadly: Stage I to III disease affected about ten men and 4 or 5 women aged about 31 to 80. The study, taken as a whole, reports: Tumor tissue had significantly higher TCR diversity than normal lung. In normal lung, the top 100 clones were significantly more dominant than in tumor.

A modified ARM-PCR protocol with three rounds of nested PCR amplified TCRbeta. In TCRdb, the multiplex PCR reads were re-called with MiXCR into one record per CDR3 protein. The table records 90,000 to 100,000 distinct CDR3 sequences, 80% of them present only once. RNA was extracted from bulk tissue without any cell sorting. The normal lung tissue was taken more than 3 cm from the tumor edge. Between August and November 2014, newly diagnosed, chemotherapy-naive lung cancer patients underwent thoracic surgery in China. In regard to this clonotype: No antigen is known for it.

The CDR3 totals 14 residues. Germline CDR1 reads MNHEY; CDR2 reads SVGEGT. V was shortened by 11 bases and J by 2 bases, with 17 bases between the two germline ends. The sample consisted of distant non-tumor lung tissue. This chain links TRBV6-2 or TRBV6-3 with TRBJ2-3; a possible D gene is TRBD2 (6 bases). The sequence came from a man aged 60 to 69 with small cell lung cancer. CDR3 DNA: TGTGCCGCGGAATTAGCGGAGTCCACAGATACGCAGTATTTT. This sequence encodes CAAELAESTDTQYF.